This T cell receptor (beta chain) was sequenced in a study of blood T cell repertoires in COVID-19. About the research overall: From T cells, B-cell-depleted T cells, or PBMCs came the material, which was cDNA or gDNA.

The Seattle patients joined while their infection was active and were tracked longitudinally afterward. CDR1 and CDR2 from the germline V gene are SGHDT and YYEEEE. Trimming shortened V by 4 bases and J by 4 bases, and 17 bases separated the two germline ends. CDR3 length: 15 amino acids. Original processing methods: Nucleated cell counts were estimated from reference gene primer amplification. Here immunoSEQ multiplex PCR was the method, and the copy in TCRdb shows in-frame clones only, minus some. The D gene and trimming were derived from the DNA, and the V and J assignments and clone size from that table. The sample lists 270,000 or so clones, around 90% occurring once.

This chain links TRBV5-6 with TRBJ1-2; D uncertain. Sequencing was carried out using peripheral blood. This receptor was taken from a woman aged 55-69 years with COVID-19, enrolled during active disease. CDR3 DNA: TGTGCCAGCAGCCTCGGAGCGGAAGCTTCCTATGGCTACACCTTC. Translation: CASSLGAEASYGYTF.